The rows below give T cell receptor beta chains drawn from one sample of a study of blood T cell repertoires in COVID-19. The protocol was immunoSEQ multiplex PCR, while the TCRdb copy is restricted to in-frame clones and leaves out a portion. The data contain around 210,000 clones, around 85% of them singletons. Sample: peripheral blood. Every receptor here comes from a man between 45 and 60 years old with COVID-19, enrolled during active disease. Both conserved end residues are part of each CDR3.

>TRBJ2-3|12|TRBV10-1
CASSDRVDTQYF
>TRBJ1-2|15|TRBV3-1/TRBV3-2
CASSPYQGQHYGYTF
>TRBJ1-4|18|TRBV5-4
CASGRQGTGYLGGEKLFF
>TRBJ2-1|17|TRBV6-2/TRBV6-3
CASSSPGFSGGAGVQFF
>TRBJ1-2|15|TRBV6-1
CASSDRQGYSYGYTF
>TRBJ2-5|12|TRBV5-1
CASSFSQETQYF
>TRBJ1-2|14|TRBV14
CASSQAARNYGYTF
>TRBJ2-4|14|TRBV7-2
CASSPGVAKNIQYF
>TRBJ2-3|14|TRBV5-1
CASMRDRGTDTQYF
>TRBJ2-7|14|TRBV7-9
CASNLQGAGYEQYF
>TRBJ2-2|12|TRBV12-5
CASGYGGGELFF
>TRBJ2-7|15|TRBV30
CAWRRGTGGTYEQYF
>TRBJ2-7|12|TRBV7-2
CASSSRLYEQYF
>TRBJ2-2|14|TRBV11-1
CASSFGRLSGELFF
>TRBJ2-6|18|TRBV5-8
CASSLAGGGISGANVLTF
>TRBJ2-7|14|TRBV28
CASSLVPRTVEQYF
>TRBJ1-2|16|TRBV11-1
CASSLGDSPANYGYTF
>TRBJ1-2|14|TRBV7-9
CASSLGTGMAGYTF
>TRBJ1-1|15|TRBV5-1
CASSLAQTMNTEAFF
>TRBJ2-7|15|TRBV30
CAWTLPGLAVYEQYF
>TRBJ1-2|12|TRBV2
CATHPGATRYTF
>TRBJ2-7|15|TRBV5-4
CASSLRTGGWYEQYF
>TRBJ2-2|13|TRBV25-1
CASSASGPGELFF
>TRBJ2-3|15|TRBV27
CASSSKRVSTDTQYF
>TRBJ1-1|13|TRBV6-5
CASSSTGFTEAFF
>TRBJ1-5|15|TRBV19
CASTSDRGRGQPQHF
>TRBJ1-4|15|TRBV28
CASSSVGTGNEKLFF
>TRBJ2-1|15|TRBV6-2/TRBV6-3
CASSYERGPYNEQFF
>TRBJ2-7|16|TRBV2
CASSAPGQGAVREQYF
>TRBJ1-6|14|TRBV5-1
CASRRDSLYSPLHF
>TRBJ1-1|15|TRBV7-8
CASKKLGRGNTEAFF
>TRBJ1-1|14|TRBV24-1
CATRDRAPNTEAFF
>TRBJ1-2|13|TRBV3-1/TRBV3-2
CASNAGTGVGYTF
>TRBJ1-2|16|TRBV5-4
CASSRDTQGMIYGYTF
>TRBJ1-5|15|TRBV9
CASGQGFSGNQPQHF
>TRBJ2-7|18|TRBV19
CASSIVGLAGASSYEQYF
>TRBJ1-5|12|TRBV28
CAWGLNNQPQHF
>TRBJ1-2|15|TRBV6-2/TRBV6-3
CASSRIPTGNYGYTF
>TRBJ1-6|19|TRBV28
CASSSPRDRGRIYNSPLHF
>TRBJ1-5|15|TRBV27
CASSPGTSGNQPQHF